Reported below is one T cell receptor (beta chain). At deep level, the assay was performed. The table came from immunoSEQ multiplex PCR; TCRdb's copy has only in-frame clones and leaves some out. In the table there are some 1,100,000 clones, 75% to 85% of which are singletons. The data belong to a study of shared clonotypes between healthy human individuals. Donors included only healthy HIV-negative adults lacking recent acute infections or vaccinations. Division of CD4+ cells produced a CD45RA+ naive subset and a CD45RA-negative memory subset. The length of the CDR3 is 13 residues. V lost 0 bases and J lost 8, with 11 bases in between. Germline-derived CDR1 and CDR2 are SGHRS and YFSETQ.

The source is a man younger than 35 in good health. Some clones in this sample may be carry-over from other donors' samples. Sequencing was performed on memory CD4+ T cells from PBMCs. Subset noted: CD45RA-negative fraction. V gene TRBV5-1 combines with J gene TRBJ1-2; TRBD1 might be the D (5 bases). CDR3 protein: CASSLAGAEGYTF. CDR3 DNA sequence: TGCGCCAGCAGCTTGGCTGGGGCGGAGGGCTACACCTTC.